Each of the 30 T cell receptor beta chains below was sequenced from the same sample in a study of cytomegalovirus exposure and HLA in healthy donors. PCR was performed using 60 Vbeta and 13 Jbeta primers. Here immunoSEQ multiplex PCR was the method, and the copy in TCRdb shows in-frame clones only, minus some. The sample carries 150,000 to 200,000 clones, around 85% recorded once. The sample consisted of PBMCs. These receptors were collected from a man younger than 35 in good health and CMV-seronegative.

V usage is TRBV27 and J usage is TRBJ1-1, with D maybe TRBD1 (6 bases). Trimming removed 1 base from V and 4 bases from J, with 13 bases in between. From germline, CDR1 is MNHEY and CDR2 SMNVEV (reference sequence). The CDR3 totals 15 residues. CDR3 protein: CASSLFPGAGTEAFF. DNA of the CDR3: TGTGCCAGCAGTTTATTTCCAGGGGCCGGCACTGAAGCTTTCTTT.

The gene calls are TRBV13 and TRBJ2-1; 14 nucleotides line up with TRBD2. The V gene end was trimmed by 4 bases and the J gene end by 2 bases; junction bases not matched to a gene: 7. CDR3 size: 18 residues. Per the germline V gene, CDR1 is PRHDT and CDR2 is FYEKMQ (reference sequence). Written as DNA, the CDR3 is TGTGCCAGCAGCTCGCGACTAGCGGGAGGGTTTCCCTACAATGAGCAGTTCTTC. Amino acids: CASSSRLAGGFPYNEQFF.

The rearrangement links TRBV7-2 to TRBJ1-6, with D uncertain. Trimming shortened V by 4 bases and J by 2 bases, and 15 bases separated the two germline ends. CDR1 and CDR2 from the germline V gene are SGHTA and FQGNSA. The CDR3 sequence is 17 residues long. For the CDR3, the DNA is TGTGCCAGCAGCTCTGACACTTCTCCAGCCTATAATTCACCCCTCCACTTT. This gives the protein CASSSDTSPAYNSPLHF.

The chain is built from TRBV6-5 and TRBJ2-7; no clear D gene. The length of the CDR3 is 15 residues. The germline V and J ends were trimmed by 0 bases and 0 bases, with 9 bases remaining between them. Germline V CDR1 and CDR2: MNHEY, SVGAGI. CDR3 amino acids: CASSYSGASSYEQYF. CDR3 nucleotide sequence: TGTGCCAGCAGTTACTCAGGTGCTAGCTCCTACGAGCAGTACTTC.

The V gene is TRBV6-6, the J gene TRBJ1-5; a weak D match, TRBD1 (6 bases). The CDR3 has 14 amino acids. The germline gives CDR1 MNHNY, CDR2 SVGAGI (reference sequence). The V and J ends lost 5 bases and 5 bases respectively, with 13 bases between them. The CDR3 DNA follows: TGTGCCAGCAGTACAACAGGGCGGGATCAGCCCCAGCATTTT. Its translation is CASSTTGRDQPQHF.

The chain uses TRBV15 and TRBJ2-7; weak D call: TRBD2 (7 bases). The ends were cut back, 2 bases at V and 0 bases at J, with 11 bases in the middle. This CDR3 region has 15 residues. Germline-derived CDR1 and CDR2 are LNHNV and YYDKDF (reference sequence). CDR3: CATSRRGASSYEQYF. The DNA of the CDR3 is TGTGCCACCAGCAGACGGGGGGCGAGCTCCTACGAGCAGTACTTC. The full variable domain, rest sourced from reference TRBV15 and TRBJ2-7, is DAMVIQNPRYQVTQFGKPVTLSCSQTLNHNVMYWYQQKSSQAPKLLFHYYDKDFNNEADTPDNFQSRRPNTSFCFLDIRSPGLGDTAMYLCATSRRGASSYEQYFGPGTRLTVT.

The rearrangement links TRBV29-1 to TRBJ1-1, with 11 bases fitting TRBD1. The CDR3 contains 14 residues. CDR1 and CDR2 from the germline V gene are SQVTM and ANQGSEA. V gave up 4 bases and J gave up 3 bases; unmatched junction bases: 4. CDR3 coding DNA: TGCAGCGTTGGGTCGGGACAGGGGGACACTGAAGCTTTCTTT. The encoded protein is CSVGSGQGDTEAFF.

This clone was counted a few times. The chain links TRBV18 to TRBJ1-1; D may be TRBD1 (5 bases). V was shortened by 0 bases and J by 6 bases, with 11 bases between the two germline ends. This CDR3 is built from 14 residues. The V gene's germline CDR1 is KGHSH and CDR2 LQKENI. DNA for the CDR3: TGTGCCAGCTCACCACCGGTCAGGGCTTCTGAAGCTTTCTTT. It encodes CASSPPVRASEAFF.

The rearrangement links TRBV5-1 to TRBJ1-2, with D perhaps matching TRBD1 (5 bases). The V end lost 0 bases, the J end lost 14 bases, and 14 bases lay between the germline ends. The CDR3 extends over 12 amino acids. CDR1 is SGHRS, CDR2 YFSETQ, per germline. CDR3 sequence: CASSLEDTLRTF. CDR3 nucleotide sequence: TGCGCCAGCAGCTTGGAGGACACCCTCAGGACCTTC.

The chain combines TRBV7-2 with TRBJ2-3; 11 bases agree with TRBD1. This CDR3 comprises 15 residues. Germline assignment: CDR1 SGHTA and CDR2 FQGNSA. V lost 2 bases to trimming and J lost 5 bases; unmatched junction nucleotides: 3. The CDR3 DNA reads TGTGCCAGCAGCTTAATGGGACAGGGGGTAGATACGCAGTATTTT. This sequence encodes CASSLMGQGVDTQYF. Together with reference TRBV7-2 and TRBJ2-3, the CDR3 gives the full variable domain: GAGVSQSPSNKVTEKGKDVELRCDPISGHTALYWYRQSLGQGLEFLIYFQGNSAPDKSGLPSDRFSAERTGGSVSTLTIQRTQQEDSAVYLCASSLMGQGVDTQYFGPGTRLTVL.

This clone has a handful of counts. The chain uses TRBV11-2 and TRBJ2-4; D might be TRBD2 (5 bases). The CDR3 totals 15 residues. Trimming left V 2 bases short and J 8 bases short, with 16 bases between. The germline V gene has CDR1 SGHAT and CDR2 FQNNGV. In DNA form, the CDR3 reads TGTGCCAGCAGCTTAAGAGGGTTCTTGAGAGACATTCAGTACTTC. It codes for CASSLRGFLRDIQYF.

This clone was observed once. V is TRBV19 and J is TRBJ2-7; 9 bases are shared with TRBD1. CDR1 is LNHDA and CDR2 is SQIVND in the germline V gene (reference sequence). The CDR3 spans 16 residues. V was pared by 5 bases and J by 7 bases, with 15 bases of the junction left unmatched. For the CDR3, the DNA is TGTGCCAGTAGTCTAAGACCGGGACAGGGCAGTGGAGAGCAGTACTTC. Amino acid sequence: CASSLRPGQGSGEQYF.

Notes on this clone: One junction end does not reproduce the germline sequence, and a read error may be involved. CDR3 region: CASSLNGQVPTEALF. As DNA, the CDR3 is TGTGCCAGCAGCTTAAATGGACAGGTCCCCACTGAAGCTCTCTTT. The chain uses TRBV7-2 and TRBJ1-1; TRBD1 matches 7 bases. CDR1 SGHTA and CDR2 FQGNSA come from the germline V gene. CDR3 size: 15 residues.

V and J are TRBV5-1 and TRBJ2-7, with TRBD1 matching 7 bases. J was trimmed by 0 bases and V by 3 bases; bases with no gene match: 3. Per germline, CDR1 SGHRS and CDR2 YFSETQ. This CDR3 has 14 residues. CDR3 protein: CASSYGDSSYEQYF. The CDR3 region has the DNA TGCGCCAGCAGCTATGGGGACAGCTCCTACGAGCAGTACTTC.

The CDR3 coding sequence is TGCGCCAGCAGCGCCGGGACATCTGGAAACACCATATATTTT. Its translation is CASSAGTSGNTIYF. The genes are TRBV5-1 and TRBJ1-3, with a weak D call TRBD1 (6 bases). V lost 4 bases, J lost 1 base, and 9 bases lay in between. This CDR3 has 14 residues. Germline lookup yields CDR1 SGHRS and CDR2 YFSETQ.

The chain combines TRBV4-3 with TRBJ2-5; D is unresolved. This CDR3 contains 15 residues. The V gene's germline CDR1 is LGHNA and CDR2 YSLEER. V lost 4 bases, J lost 3 bases, and 15 bases lay in between. The CDR3 is CASSLGGHRKETQYF. The CDR3 DNA sequence: TGCGCCAGCAGCCTAGGTGGGCACCGCAAAGAGACCCAGTACTTC.

The J gene is TRBJ2-3, the V gene TRBV27; TRBD2 agrees at 7 bases. V lost 2 bases to trimming and J lost 5 bases; unmatched junction nucleotides: 7. The CDR3 spans 15 residues. Looked up from germline, CDR1 is MNHEY and CDR2 is SMNVEV (reference sequence). The CDR3 protein is CASSLKGWGGDTQYF. The CDR3 DNA follows: TGTGCCAGCAGTTTAAAAGGGTGGGGGGGAGATACGCAGTATTTT.

This chain connects TRBV4-3 to TRBJ1-1, with D unresolved. Trimming removed 0 bases at V and 1 base at J, with 9 bases between. Per the germline V gene, CDR1 is LGHNA and CDR2 is YSLEER. This CDR3 region has 15 residues. CDR3 sequence (DNA): TGCGCCAGCAGCCAAGACTTCAGGAAGAACACTGAAGCTTTCTTT. Encoded protein: CASSQDFRKNTEAFF.

The gene calls are TRBV6-5 and TRBJ1-1, with unresolved D. Between the trimmed V and J ends, which lost 2 bases and 6 bases, there was a span of 10 bases. Germline CDR1 is MNHEY and CDR2 is SVGAGI. The CDR3 covers 13 residues. The CDR3 DNA sequence: TGTGCCAGCAGTTACACAGAGAGATCTGAAGCTTTCTTT. This encodes CASSYTERSEAFF.

J is TRBJ2-3 and V is TRBV13, with 7 bases lining up with TRBD2. This CDR3 is 15 amino acids long. CDR1 and CDR2 from the germline V gene are PRHDT and FYEKMQ (reference sequence). V was clipped by 4 bases and J by 4 bases; unmatched bases: 8. CDR3 sequence (DNA): TGTGCCAGCAGCTCGCTCAGCGGGGCCTCAGATACGCAGTATTTT. Translated, it gives CASSSLSGASDTQYF. Supplemented by reference TRBV13 and TRBJ2-3, the full variable domain reads AAGVIQSPRHLIKEKRETATLKCYPIPRHDTVYWYQQGPGQDPQFLISFYEKMQSDKGSIPDRFSAQQFSDYHSELNMSSLELGDSALYFCASSSLSGASDTQYFGPGTRLTVL.

The chain couples TRBV5-6 to TRBJ2-7, with 10 bases aligning to TRBD2. The CDR3 length is 16 residues. The germline CDR1 and CDR2 sequences are SGHDT and YYEEEE. The V and J ends lost 7 bases and 1 base, in that order; junction bases with no gene match: 11. CDR3 in DNA: TGTGCCAGCTCCCCGGCCCTAGCGGGGGATTCCTACGAGCAGTACTTC. This encodes CASSPALAGDSYEQYF.

This clone was seen only once. CDR3: CASSLDLQQETQYF. The CDR3, as DNA: TGTGCCAGCAGCTTAGATTTGCAGCAAGAGACCCAGTACTTC. The rearrangement joins TRBV11-2 to TRBJ2-5; the D is unclear. CDR1 SGHAT and CDR2 FQNNGV come from the germline V gene. This CDR3 spans 14 amino acids. Trimming pared 0 bases from V and 2 bases from J, leaving 7 bases between.

This clone was seen only a few times. This chain connects TRBV21-1 to TRBJ1-5; whether TRBD1, the table's D call, matches the DNA was not checked. TRBV21-1 is assigned pseudogene status. The CDR3 extends over 21 amino acids. CDR3 sequence reads: CASSKYPYPSDRGSSNQPQHF. CDR3 coding DNA: TGTGCCAGCAGCAAATATCCTTACCCAAGCGACAGGGGGAGTAGCAATCAGCCCCAGCATTTT.

This chain joins TRBV29-1 and TRBJ2-7; TRBD2 matches at 8 bases. Per the germline V gene, CDR1 is SQVTM and CDR2 is ANQGSEA. The V and J ends lost 3 bases and 7 bases, in that order; junction bases with no gene match: 11. This CDR3 contains 14 residues. The CDR3 DNA follows: TGCAGCGTTGAGACCGCCACGGGGGGGAGGGAGCAGTACTTC. Translated: CSVETATGGREQYF.

This clone appeared once. The V and J genes are TRBV4-1 and TRBJ2-3; 12 nucleotides match TRBD2. The CDR3 spans 16 residues. Unmatched junction bases numbered 6, after V lost 4 bases and J lost 4 bases. Germline V lookup: CDR1 MGHRA, CDR2 YSYEKL. For the CDR3, the DNA is TGCGCCAGCAGCCGCGGACTAGCGGGGAGGGCAGATACGCAGTATTTT. This encodes CASSRGLAGRADTQYF.

Worth noting for this clone: One end of the junction fails to match germline, which may point to a read error. J is TRBJ2-6 and V is TRBV7-9; D might be TRBD1 (5 bases). This CDR3 is built from 18 residues. Germline CDR1 reads SEHNR; CDR2 reads FQNEAQ (reference sequence). CDR3 protein: CASSLQVRSASGANVLAF. In DNA, the CDR3 is TGTGCCAGCAGCTTACAAGTGAGATCAGCCTCTGGGGCCAACGTCCTGGCTTTC.

As concerns this clone: Compared with germline, one end of the junction differs, possibly owing to a read error. The identical CDR3 is also encoded by other nucleotide sequences in the sample. The gene calls are TRBV15 and TRBJ2-3, with a possible D match to TRBD1 (5 bases). The length of the CDR3 is 16 residues. Germline values: CDR1 LNHNV, CDR2 YYDKDF (reference sequence). The CDR3 DNA follows: TGTGCTACCAGCAGTAATCGCAGGGTTCGGGCAGATACGCAGTATTTT. It encodes CATSSNRRVRADTQYF.

This clone occurred once. The V call is TRBV18, the J call TRBJ1-5; D remains ambiguous. Germline V gene data show CDR1 as KGHSH and CDR2 as LQKENI. This CDR3 region has 15 residues. Trimming pared 2 bases from V and 7 bases from J, leaving 15 bases between. This chain's CDR3 is CASSPSGLSEQPQHF. In DNA form, the CDR3 reads TGTGCCAGCTCACCATCTGGGTTGTCGGAGCAGCCCCAGCATTTT.

This chain links TRBV18 with TRBJ2-2, with D possibly TRBD2 on 6 matching bases. The CDR3 is 15 residues long. Deletions cut 0 bases from V and 1 base from J, with 6 bases between. The germline V gene has CDR1 KGHSH and CDR2 LQKENI. CDR3 amino acids: CASSPPEGNTGELFF. In nucleotides, the CDR3 is TGTGCCAGCTCACCACCGGAGGGGAACACCGGGGAGCTGTTTTTT.

This chain uses TRBV9 with TRBJ2-3, with 8 positions matching TRBD1. The CDR3 runs 17 residues. Per the germline V gene, CDR1 is SGDLS and CDR2 is YYNGEE. The V gene end was trimmed by 3 bases and the J gene end by 0 bases; junction bases not matched to a gene: 9. As DNA, the CDR3 is TGTGCCAGCAGCGCAGGGGGCTCCAGGGCTAGCACAGATACGCAGTATTTT. As protein: CASSAGGSRASTDTQYF.